Listed here are 28 T cell receptor beta chains from one sample, sequenced in a study of blood T cell repertoires in COVID-19. Here immunoSEQ multiplex PCR was the method, and the copy in TCRdb shows in-frame clones only, minus some. Here the sample spans about 300,000 clones, about 91% being singletons. Sequenced: peripheral blood. All receptors derive from a woman aged 25 to 39 who had recovered from COVID-19.

The chain is built from TRBV15 and TRBJ2-2, with 7 nucleotides matching TRBD1. The CDR3 is 14 amino acids. The V gene's germline CDR1 is LNHNV and CDR2 YYDKDF (reference sequence). Losses at the gene ends were 6 bases for V and 0 bases for J; bases not matched to a gene: 1. CDR3 nucleotides: TGTGCCACCAGGACAGGGTCGAACACCGGGGAGCTGTTTTTT. Protein product: CATRTGSNTGELFF.

This chain links TRBV6-5 with TRBJ2-1; unclear D gene. The V end was cut by 5 bases, the J end by 9 bases, with 11 bases between. Germline CDR1 reads MNHEY; CDR2 reads SVGAGI. This CDR3 is built from 12 residues. The CDR3 loop reads CASSHHSFEQFF. In DNA, the CDR3 is TGTGCCAGCAGTCACCACAGTTTTGAGCAGTTCTTC.

This clone was observed once. This rearrangement joins TRBV4-3 to TRBJ2-7; the D is unclear. V lost 4 bases and J lost 0, with 7 bases in between. Germline V CDR1 and CDR2: LGHNA, YSLEER. This CDR3 spans 13 amino acids. CDR3 DNA: TGCGCCAGCAGCCCCGCGCGCTCCTACGAGCAGTACTTC. Its translation: CASSPARSYEQYF.

The chain carries TRBV2 and TRBJ1-1; 9 positions agree with TRBD1. The V gene's germline CDR1 is SNHLY and CDR2 FYNNEI. The CDR3 runs to 13 residues. V lost 5 bases and J lost 5; bases outside the gene matches: 3. CDR3 amino acids: CASSTGGLTEAFF. The CDR3 nucleotides are TGTGCCAGCAGTACAGGGGGCTTAACTGAAGCTTTCTTT.

The chain couples TRBV24-1 to TRBJ2-1, with a weak D call TRBD2 (6 bases). V was pared by 9 bases and J by 2 bases, with 10 bases between. Germline V gene data show CDR1 as KGHDR and CDR2 as SFDVKD. The CDR3 runs 13 residues. CDR3 amino acids: CATGTGAYNEQFF. In DNA form, the CDR3 reads TGTGCCACCGGGACGGGGGCCTACAATGAGCAGTTCTTC.

The rearrangement joins TRBV9 to TRBJ1-2; D may be TRBD1 (6 bases). Looked up from germline, CDR1 is SGDLS and CDR2 is YYNGEE. Between the trimmed V and J ends, which lost 0 bases and 7 bases, there was a span of 16 bases. This CDR3 spans 15 amino acids. The CDR3 loop reads CASSVASAGVGGYTF. CDR3 nucleotides: TGTGCCAGCAGCGTAGCTTCAGCAGGGGTAGGTGGCTACACCTTC.

The chain uses TRBV11-2 and TRBJ1-5; maybe TRBD1 (5 bases). Germline V gene sequence: CDR1 SGHAT, CDR2 FQNNGV. There are 14 residues in the CDR3. With 5 bases removed from V and 5 bases from J, the gap between germline ends came to 13 bases. For the CDR3, the DNA is TGTGCCAGCAGCCCAAGCTGGGGGGATCAGCCCCAGCATTTT. Translation: CASSPSWGDQPQHF.

This clone was observed a handful of times. CDR3 region: CASSDSKLAGGRNTQYF. The CDR3 bases are TGTGCCAGCAGTGACTCAAAACTAGCGGGGGGACGGAATACGCAGTATTTT. The chain couples TRBV6-4 to TRBJ2-3; 12 bases map to TRBD2. Trimming took 0 bases from V and 7 from J; bases not matched to a gene: 8. The CDR3 length is 17 residues. CDR1 and CDR2 from the germline V gene are MRHNA and SNTAGT.

This clone occurred many times. The gene calls are TRBV28 and TRBJ2-2; D is perhaps TRBD2 (6 bases). V gave up 4 bases and J gave up 6 bases, with 9 bases separating them. Germline values: CDR1 MDHEN, CDR2 SYDVKM. The CDR3 consists of 13 residues. CDR3 bases: TGTGCCAGCAGTTATCGGGGGTCCGGGGAGCTGTTTTTT. Translated, it gives CASSYRGSGELFF. Full variable domain (missing parts from reference TRBV28 and TRBJ2-2): DVKVTQSSRYLVKRTGEKVFLECVQDMDHENMFWYRQDPGLGLRLIYFSYDVKMKEKGDIPEGYSVSREKKERFSLILESASTNQTSMYLCASSYRGSGELFFGEGSRLTVL.

The CDR3 bases are TGTGCCACCAGTGAAGGACAGAACTATGGCTACACCTTC. This encodes CATSEGQNYGYTF. V usage is TRBV24-1 and J usage is TRBJ1-2; TRBD1 might be the D (6 bases). This CDR3 region has 13 residues. With 4 bases removed from V and 2 bases from J, the gap between germline ends came to 7 bases. Germline V CDR1 and CDR2: KGHDR, SFDVKD.

The V gene is TRBV11-3, the J gene TRBJ2-1; 13 bases agree with TRBD2. The V gene end was trimmed by 8 bases and the J gene end by 0 bases; junction bases not matched to a gene: 7. Germline V gives CDR1 SGHNT, CDR2 YENEEA. CDR3 size: 17 residues. The CDR3, as DNA: TGTGCCAGCGGCCCGCGGACTAGCGGGGGCTCCTACAATGAGCAGTTCTTC. Translated, it gives CASGPRTSGGSYNEQFF.

The chain couples TRBV5-5 to TRBJ1-4; 10 bases fit TRBD1. Germline V CDR1 and CDR2: SGHKS, YYEKEE (reference sequence). Unmatched junction bases numbered 2, after V lost 3 bases and J lost 6 bases. The CDR3 is 14 residues long. The CDR3 DNA follows: TGTGCCAGCAGCTACGGACAGGGGGATGAAAAACTGTTTTTT. This encodes CASSYGQGDEKLFF.

The chain has TRBV4-1 and TRBJ1-1; D call uncertain. V was shortened by 0 bases and J by 0 bases, with 8 bases between the two germline ends. The CDR3 covers 15 residues. In germline, CDR1 is MGHRA, CDR2 YSYEKL. CDR3 DNA sequence: TGCGCCAGCAGCCAAGATAGGAGAATGAACACTGAAGCTTTCTTT. It is translated as CASSQDRRMNTEAFF.

Details on this clone: In the same sample, other DNA sequences code for this CDR3. This sequence joins TRBV7-8 and TRBJ2-5; the D gene is possibly TRBD1 (5 bases). CDR1 is SGHVS and CDR2 is FQNEAQ in the germline V gene. V lost 1 base to trimming and J lost 2 bases, with 5 bases between them. CDR3 length: 13 amino acids. CDR3 amino acids: CASSLGQQETQYF. As DNA, the CDR3 is TGTGCCAGCAGCTTAGGACAGCAAGAGACCCAGTACTTC.

CDR3 coding DNA: TGCGCCAGCAGCTTGGAGGGACAGAGTAATTCACCCCTCCACTTT. It yields the protein CASSLEGQSNSPLHF. The chain is built from TRBV5-1 and TRBJ1-6; 7 bases fit TRBD1. Germline V gene lookup returns CDR1 SGHRS and CDR2 YFSETQ. CDR3 length: 15 amino acids. Trimming cost V 0 bases and J 6 bases; bases outside gene matches: 3.

The chain is built from TRBV29-1 and TRBJ1-5, with 7 bases identical to TRBD1. V shed 2 bases and J 9 bases; nucleotides not matched to a gene: 10. Germline V lookup: CDR1 SQVTM, CDR2 ANQGSEA. The length of the CDR3 is 14 residues. The CDR3 sequence: CSVESDRAGSPQHF. CDR3 bases: TGCAGCGTTGAAAGTGACAGGGCTGGCTCGCCCCAGCATTTT. The full variable domain, completed using reference TRBV29-1 and TRBJ1-5, is SAVISQKPSRDICQRGTSLTIQCQVDSQVTMMFWYRQQPGQSLTLIATANQGSEATYESGFVIDKFPISRPNLTFSTLTVSNMSPEDSSIYLCSVESDRAGSPQHFGDGTRLSIL.

The chain carries TRBV7-6 and TRBJ1-3, with D uncertain. V was pared by 1 base and J by 4 bases, with 14 bases between. Per the germline V gene, CDR1 is SGHVS and CDR2 is FNYEAQ. The CDR3 is 16 amino acids. The CDR3 region has the DNA TGTGCCAGCAGCTTAGGATCCGGATACTACGGAAACACCATATATTTT. The encoded protein is CASSLGSGYYGNTIYF.

The chain links TRBV5-8 to TRBJ2-5; D may be TRBD1 (5 bases). The CDR3 consists of 15 residues. Deletions cut 1 base from V and 1 base from J, with 11 bases between. Germline V gene sequence: CDR1 SGHTS, CDR2 YDEGEE. The CDR3 here is CASSLKGYSQETQYF. For the CDR3, the DNA is TGTGCCAGCAGCTTGAAGGGGTACAGCCAAGAGACCCAGTACTTC.

This clone was found once. This chain connects TRBV7-9 to TRBJ2-3, with D perhaps matching TRBD2 (5 bases). Germline V lookup: CDR1 SEHNR, CDR2 FQNEAQ (reference sequence). Trimming removed 2 bases at V and 3 bases at J, with 9 bases between. The CDR3 runs to 14 residues. The CDR3 DNA reads as TGTGCCAGCAGCTTACTCGGACTTACAGATACGCAGTATTTT. It specifies CASSLLGLTDTQYF.

The V call is TRBV19, the J call TRBJ2-1; the match to TRBD2 covers 12 bases. V gave up 6 bases and J gave up 4 bases; unmatched junction bases: 4. CDR3 length: 15 amino acids. CDR1 LNHDA and CDR2 SQIVND come from the germline V gene (reference sequence). This CDR3 reads CASSAGTSGYNEQFF. The CDR3, as DNA: TGTGCCAGTAGCGCCGGGACTAGCGGGTACAATGAGCAGTTCTTC.

Note on this clone: This sample includes further DNA sequences coding for the same CDR3. The rearrangement links TRBV27 to TRBJ2-7, with TRBD1 matching over 9 bases. The CDR3 has 14 residues. Germline lookup yields CDR1 MNHEY and CDR2 SMNVEV (reference sequence). V lost 4 bases to trimming and J lost 4 bases; unmatched junction nucleotides: 5. CDR3 region: CASSWGQGGYEQYF. CDR3 sequence (DNA): TGTGCCAGCAGTTGGGGACAGGGAGGTTACGAGCAGTACTTC.

J is TRBJ2-2 and V is TRBV5-1; D call uncertain. Trimming removed 8 bases at V and 6 bases at J, with 17 bases between. CDR3 length: 14 residues. Germline lookup yields CDR1 SGHRS and CDR2 YFSETQ. DNA for the CDR3: TGCGCCAGTACTAATAGAGAGGTTCCCGGGGAGCTGTTTTTT. Translating it yields CASTNREVPGELFF.

The chain joins TRBV28 to TRBJ1-1, with a tentative D call TRBD1 (5 bases). Germline-derived CDR1 and CDR2 are MDHEN and SYDVKM. The CDR3 is 14 amino acids. The V gene lost 6 bases and the J gene lost 9 bases, with 20 bases spanning the gap. The CDR3 DNA is TGTGCCAGCAGCCCCCGCAGGGTTCGTGTTAAAGCTTTCTTT. Translated, it gives CASSPRRVRVKAFF.

This sequence joins TRBV3-1 (or the pseudogene TRBV3-2) and TRBJ1-4; no clear D gene. Trimming removed 4 bases from V and 7 bases from J, with 10 bases in between. Germline V gene lookup returns CDR1 LGHDT and CDR2 YNNKEL (reference sequence). The CDR3 consists of 13 residues. This CDR3 reads CASSRGFLEKLFF. CDR3 DNA sequence: TGTGCCAGCAGCCGAGGGTTCCTTGAAAAACTGTTTTTT.

The genes are TRBV14 and TRBJ2-3, with D possibly being TRBD1 (5 bases). The V gene's germline CDR1 is SGHDN and CDR2 FVKESK. The CDR3 has 14 residues. V was shortened by 1 base and J by 6 bases, with 11 bases between the two germline ends. CDR3 nucleotide sequence: TGTGCCAGCAGCCAAGGGGCAGGGTTTGATACGCAGTATTTT. Protein sequence: CASSQGAGFDTQYF. Together with reference TRBV14 and TRBJ2-3, the CDR3 gives the full variable domain: EAGVTQFPSHSVIEKGQTVTLRCDPISGHDNLYWYRRVMGKEIKFLLHFVKESKQDESGMPNNRFLAERTGGTYSTLKVQPAELEDSGVYFCASSQGAGFDTQYFGPGTRLTVL.

This CDR3 is CASSPTGGRYGYTF. The CDR3 nucleotides are TGTGCCAGCAGCCCCACTGGGGGCCGCTATGGCTACACCTTC. V gene TRBV28 combines with J gene TRBJ1-2, with D possibly TRBD1 on 6 matching bases. CDR1 is MDHEN, CDR2 SYDVKM, per germline. The CDR3 contains 14 residues. The V end was cut by 6 bases, the J end by 4 bases, with 15 bases between.

This clone was seen a handful of times. CDR3 nucleotides: TGTGCCACCAGTGCTCCCGACAGGGACATAGGGAACTATGGCTACACCTTC. Its translation is CATSAPDRDIGNYGYTF. The chain is built from TRBV24-1 and TRBJ1-2; TRBD1 matches at 7 bases. There are 17 residues in the CDR3. V dropped 5 bases and J dropped 2; count of bases not matched to a gene: 13. Germline V gene sequence: CDR1 KGHDR, CDR2 SFDVKD.

In its sample, this clone was seen a few times. This sequence joins TRBV6-5 and TRBJ2-2; D ambiguous. CDR3 size: 12 residues. The V and J ends lost 6 bases and 7 bases respectively, with 9 bases between them. The germline CDR1 and CDR2 sequences are MNHEY and SVGAGI. This chain's CDR3 is CASSLSGGELFF. The CDR3 DNA reads as TGTGCCAGCAGCCTCTCCGGCGGGGAGCTGTTTTTT.